A single sample is the source of the 13 T cell receptor beta chains below, sequenced in a study of cytomegalovirus exposure and HLA in healthy donors. In the PCR, 60 Vbeta and 13 Jbeta primers were used. Here immunoSEQ multiplex PCR was the method, and the copy in TCRdb shows in-frame clones only, minus some. The repertoire table contains about 160,000 clones. Input material: PBMCs. These receptors all stem from a man under 40 in good health and CMV-seronegative.

This chain connects TRBV11-3 to TRBJ2-1; D gene ambiguous. The CDR3 totals 14 residues. V was shortened by 5 bases and J by 10 bases, with 18 bases between the two germline ends. Germline assignment: CDR1 SGHNT and CDR2 YENEEA. Here the CDR3 DNA reads TGTGCCAGCAGCCATGGAGAAGGAGTCCTCGAGCAGTTCTTC. This encodes CASSHGEGVLEQFF. Full variable domain (rest looked up from reference TRBV11-3 and TRBJ2-1): EAGVVQSPRYKIIEKKQPVAFWCNPISGHNTLYWYLQNLGQGPELLIRYENEEAVDDSQLPKDRFSAERLKGVDSTLKIQPAELGDSAVYLCASSHGEGVLEQFFGPGTRLTVL.

V and J are TRBV9 and TRBJ2-5, with a possible D match to TRBD1 (6 bases). The J call may be wrong; the DNA end is better matched by TRBJ2-7. The germline CDR1 and CDR2 sequences are SGDLS and YYNGEE. This CDR3 spans 13 amino acids. CDR3 bases: TGTGCCAGCAGCGGACAGGTGTTGGACGAGCAGTACTTC. It codes for CASSGQVLDEQYF.

The chain links TRBV19 to TRBJ2-2; D might be TRBD2 (11 bases). The CDR3 consists of 21 residues. Germline V gene sequence: CDR1 LNHDA, CDR2 SQIVND (reference sequence). Trimming cost V 4 bases and J 7 bases, with 34 bases left between them. The CDR3 reads CASSTGQGLAGGPSGGGELFF. CDR3 DNA sequence: TGTGCCAGTAGTACGGGACAGGGGCTAGCGGGAGGCCCCTCTGGTGGCGGGGAGCTGTTTTTT.

This sequence joins TRBV6-5 and TRBJ1-1; D possibly corresponds to TRBD1 (5 bases). The V and J ends lost 7 bases and 3 bases respectively, with 18 bases between them. The CDR3 is made up of 15 amino acids. Germline V CDR1 and CDR2: MNHEY, SVGAGI. CDR3 region: CASTRLQGADTEAFF. The CDR3 bases are TGTGCCAGCACTCGACTCCAGGGTGCGGACACTGAAGCTTTCTTT.

The V and J genes are TRBV14 and TRBJ1-6, with a possible D match to TRBD1 (5 bases). Looked up from germline, CDR1 is SGHDN and CDR2 is FVKESK. Trimming removed 0 bases at V and 3 bases at J, with 6 bases between. The CDR3 covers 15 residues. CDR3 sequence reads: CASSQEGLYNSPLHF. The CDR3 DNA sequence: TGTGCCAGCAGCCAAGAGGGACTCTATAATTCACCCCTCCACTTT. Drawing the rest from reference TRBV14 and TRBJ1-6, the complete variable domain is EAGVTQFPSHSVIEKGQTVTLRCDPISGHDNLYWYRRVMGKEIKFLLHFVKESKQDESGMPNNRFLAERTGGTYSTLKVQPAELEDSGVYFCASSQEGLYNSPLHFGNGTRLTVT.

J is TRBJ1-5 and V is TRBV18, with 7 bases fitting TRBD1. Germline V gives CDR1 KGHSH, CDR2 LQKENI. The CDR3 is 15 amino acids. After removal of 2 bases from V and 6 bases from J, the junction contained 7 bases not matched to a gene. CDR3 coding DNA: TGTGCCAGCTCACCAAACAGGGGAATTGTTCAGCCCCAGCATTTT. Its protein is CASSPNRGIVQPQHF.

The chain combines TRBV30 with TRBJ1-6; 7 nucleotides agree with TRBD1. The germline V gene has CDR1 GTSNPN and CDR2 SVGIG (reference sequence). This CDR3 spans 14 amino acids. Trimming removed 4 bases from V and 9 bases from J; junction bases left unmatched: 9. CDR3 region: CAWTPRGIFSPLHF. The CDR3 nucleotides read TGTGCCTGGACCCCCAGGGGGATATTTTCACCCCTCCACTTT.

The gene calls are TRBV10-3 and TRBJ2-1, with D possibly TRBD1 on 5 matching bases. The CDR3 runs 11 residues. CDR1 ENHRY and CDR2 SYGVKD come from the germline V gene. The ends were cut back, 4 bases at V and 12 bases at J, with 10 bases in the middle. In DNA form, the CDR3 reads TGTGCCATCAGTGCGCAGGGCAGGCAGTTCTTC. Its translation is CAISAQGRQFF.

This rearrangement joins TRBV7-9 to TRBJ2-2; D call uncertain. With 3 bases removed from V and 7 bases from J, the gap between germline ends came to 9 bases. Germline V lookup: CDR1 SEHNR, CDR2 FQNEAQ (reference sequence). The CDR3 runs 13 residues. The CDR3 DNA reads as TGTGCCAGCAGCTTTCGGGTCGTCGGGGAGCTGTTTTTT. It translates to CASSFRVVGELFF.

This chain links TRBV10-3 with TRBJ2-1; TRBD2 matches at 7 bases. With 4 bases clipped from V and 2 bases from J, the junction kept 5 bases outside the gene matches. Germline CDR1 is ENHRY and CDR2 is SYGVKD. The CDR3 has 15 amino acids. The CDR3 DNA reads as TGTGCCATCAGTGGCACTAGCGAGGCCTACAATGAGCAGTTCTTC. Translating gives CAISGTSEAYNEQFF.

The rearrangement uses TRBV2 and TRBJ2-2, with 9 bases that match TRBD1. V gave up 7 bases and J gave up 5 bases; unmatched junction bases: 8. The CDR3 totals 15 residues. Germline CDR1 reads SNHLY; CDR2 reads FYNNEI. This chain's CDR3 is CASTVGQGQTGELFF. The DNA for the CDR3 is TGTGCCAGCACCGTGGGACAGGGCCAGACCGGGGAGCTGTTTTTT. The variable domain in full, completed from reference TRBV2 and TRBJ2-2, reads EPEVTQTPSHQVTQMGQEVILRCVPISNHLYFYWYRQILGQKVEFLVSFYNNEISEKSEIFDDQFSVERPDGSNFTLKIRSTKLEDSAMYFCASTVGQGQTGELFFGEGSRLTVL.

The chain recombines TRBV9 with TRBJ1-1; D remains ambiguous. Trimming took 0 bases from V and 1 from J, leaving 7 bases between them. This CDR3 is built from 14 residues. Germline V gives CDR1 SGDLS, CDR2 YYNGEE. The CDR3 here is CASSVVERNTEAFF. CDR3 bases: TGTGCCAGCAGCGTAGTGGAGAGGAACACTGAAGCTTTCTTT.

This rearrangement joins TRBV28 to TRBJ1-3; D remains unclear. This CDR3 has 17 amino acids. The germline V gene encodes CDR1 MDHEN and CDR2 SYDVKM. V shed 4 bases and J shed 0 bases, with 16 bases lying between them. The CDR3 region has the DNA TGTGCCAGCAGTTCCGTAAATGTCAGTCCCTCTGGAAACACCATATATTTT. Protein sequence: CASSSVNVSPSGNTIYF. Complete variable domain (other parts from reference TRBV28 and TRBJ1-3): DVKVTQSSRYLVKRTGEKVFLECVQDMDHENMFWYRQDPGLGLRLIYFSYDVKMKEKGDIPEGYSVSREKKERFSLILESASTNQTSMYLCASSSVNVSPSGNTIYFGEGSWLTVV.